The TCR beta chain described here comes from a study of cytotoxic CD8 clonotypes in ibrutinib-treated CLL. Study-wide background: Among patients, about 25 responded partially and 2 completely; 14 then stayed remitted and about 12 progressed after median 68 months.

To note about this clone: Antigen: not known.

Data came from immunoSEQ multiplex PCR; TCRdb stores just in-frame clones and leaves some out. The profile shows some 85,000 clones, roughly 80% of them singletons. Study-level findings and limits: Progressing patients had sampling times that differed from those of sustained-remission patients. Public clonotypes (which were uncommon) either contracted or remained stable on treatment. Starting clonality was above that of age-matched healthy donors and tracked circulating CD8+ T-cell counts.

The sequence was obtained from a human donor with chronic lymphocytic leukemia. The sample was PBMCs, taken after 24 months of ibrutinib treatment.

CDR3 in DNA: TGCGCCAGCAGCCAAGATCTCGGGGTGAACTATGGCTACACCTTC. This codes for CASSQDLGVNYGYTF. V is TRBV4-3 and J is TRBJ1-2; D is unclear. The CDR3 spans 15 residues. The V gene lost 0 bases and the J gene lost 2 bases, with 10 bases spanning the gap. Germline assignment: CDR1 LGHNA and CDR2 YSLEER.